This is a list of T cell receptor beta chains from one sample in a study of blood T cell repertoires in COVID-19. Data came from immunoSEQ multiplex PCR; TCRdb stores just in-frame clones and leaves some out. Here the sample spans 200,000 or so clones, roughly 84% being singletons. Sequenced input: peripheral blood. The receptors originated from a man in his forties or fifties who had recovered from COVID-19. CDR3s include the opening cysteine and the closing phenylalanine or tryptophan. Fields, in order: J gene, V gene, clone size, D gene, CDR3 protein, CDR3 DNA. D genes are given only for firm matches. Clone size is not always given. Where it is, it says once, few, many or a class for expanded clones.

>TRBJ1-2|TRBV12-3/TRBV12-4|medium-sized|-
CASSFLTGYTF
TGTGCCAGCAGTTTTCTAACGGGCTACACCTTC
>TRBJ1-3|TRBV5-4|-|TRBD1
CASSLEGQGAGNTIYF
TGTGCCAGCAGCTTGGAGGGACAGGGAGCTGGAAACACCATATATTTT
>TRBJ2-7|TRBV5-1|few|-
CASSLAQDSYEQYF
TGCGCCAGCAGCTTGGCACAGGATTCCTACGAGCAGTACTTC
>TRBJ1-6|TRBV30|-|TRBD1
CAWSVPPGQLYNSPLHF
TGTGCCTGGAGTGTACCTCCGGGACAGCTCTATAATTCACCCCTCCACTTT
>TRBJ2-1|TRBV6-5|once|TRBD2
CASSLAGGELNEQFF
TGTGCCAGCAGTCTAGCGGGGGGGGAACTCAATGAGCAGTTCTTC
>TRBJ2-7|TRBV14|-|-
CASSQGGTIYYEQYF
TGTGCCAGCAGCCAAGGCGGGACCATATACTACGAGCAGTACTTC
>TRBJ1-1|TRBV19|-|-
CASTARWGAGVDTEAFF
TGTGCCAGTACCGCGAGGTGGGGCGCGGGGGTTGACACTGAAGCTTTCTTT
>TRBJ2-7|TRBV7-9|-|-
CASSFTQTSYEQYF
TGTGCCAGCAGCTTCACTCAAACCTCTTACGAGCAGTACTTC
>TRBJ1-1|TRBV18|-|-
CASSPLGPGQDTEAFF
TGTGCCAGCTCACCACTGGGTCCGGGACAAGACACTGAAGCTTTCTTT
>TRBJ1-1|TRBV6-5|-|-
CASSSRGQNTEAFF
TGTGCCAGCAGTTCAAGGGGCCAGAACACTGAAGCTTTCTTT
>TRBJ1-3|TRBV5-1|-|-
CASSSTGNGNTIYF
TGCGCCAGCAGCTCTACAGGGAACGGAAACACCATATATTTT
>TRBJ2-3|TRBV9|-|-
CASSRDLAADTQYF
TGTGCCAGCAGCCGGGACTTAGCAGCAGATACGCAGTATTTT
>TRBJ1-1|TRBV19|-|TRBD1
CASSINVDRDAFF
TGTGCCAGTAGTATAAACGTGGACAGGGACGCTTTCTTT
>TRBJ2-3|TRBV3-1/TRBV3-2|-|-
CASSQDSAGTFTDTQYF
TGTGCCAGCAGCCAAGATTCTGCGGGTACTTTCACAGATACGCAGTATTTT
>TRBJ1-5|TRBV6-5|-|TRBD1
CATDVWTGKHQPQHF
TGTGCCACGGACGTATGGACAGGGAAGCATCAGCCCCAGCATTTT
>TRBJ2-3|TRBV9|-|TRBD1
CASSVANRGSTDTQYF
TGTGCCAGCAGCGTAGCTAACAGGGGCAGCACAGATACGCAGTATTTT
>TRBJ2-1|TRBV7-9|-|-
CAVPGLHSYNEQFF
TGTGCCGTACCCGGACTCCACTCCTACAATGAGCAGTTCTTC
>TRBJ2-3|TRBV2|-|-
CASSIGQRVTDTQYF
TGTGCCAGCAGTATCGGACAGAGGGTTACAGATACGCAGTATTTT
>TRBJ1-2|TRBV11-3|-|-
CASSLGRGYGYTF
TGTGCCAGCAGCTTAGGCAGGGGCTATGGCTACACCTTC
>TRBJ1-1|TRBV7-2|-|-
CASSPQGTNLEAFF
TGTGCCAGCAGTCCTCAGGGGACTAACCTTGAAGCTTTCTTT
>TRBJ2-5|TRBV5-1|-|TRBD2
CASSLVSGGPSETQYF
TGCGCCAGCAGCTTGGTCTCGGGAGGGCCATCAGAGACCCAGTACTTC
>TRBJ1-5|TRBV10-2|-|-
CASSDRKGLSNQPQHF
TGCGCCAGCAGTGACCGTAAGGGGCTCAGCAATCAGCCCCAGCATTTT
>TRBJ1-2|TRBV5-6|-|-
CASSYGTGYGYTF
TGTGCCAGCAGCTATGGGACTGGCTATGGCTACACCTTC
>TRBJ1-1|TRBV11-2|-|-
CASSLAGGRVRAFF
TGTGCCAGCAGCTTAGCGGGGGGGCGCGTAAGGGCTTTCTTT
>TRBJ2-7|TRBV7-2|-|-
CASSLVSSGVYEQYF
TGTGCCAGCAGCTTAGTATCCTCGGGAGTCTACGAGCAGTACTTC
>TRBJ1-5|TRBV7-2|few|TRBD1
CASSLVSGQPNQPQHF
TGTGCCAGCAGCCTAGTCTCGGGACAGCCTAATCAGCCCCAGCATTTT
>TRBJ2-3|TRBV5-4|-|-
CASSLDRGNTDTQYF
TGTGCCAGCAGCTTGGATAGAGGGAACACAGATACGCAGTATTTT
>TRBJ2-1|TRBV6-6|-|-
CASSYGTRHNEQFF
TGTGCCAGCAGCTACGGGACTCGACACAATGAGCAGTTCTTC
>TRBJ2-1|TRBV7-9|few|-
CASSLFGYSDSNEQFF
TGTGCCAGCAGCTTATTCGGATATAGCGATTCGAATGAGCAGTTCTTC
>TRBJ1-1|TRBV4-3|-|-
CASSRGHLNTEAFF
TGCGCCAGCAGCCGAGGTCACTTGAACACTGAAGCTTTCTTT
>TRBJ1-2|TRBV5-6|-|TRBD1
CASSFGRGPAGYTF
TGTGCCAGCAGCTTTGGCAGGGGGCCGGCTGGCTACACCTTC
>TRBJ2-7|TRBV29-1|-|-
CSVGSGPYYEQYF
TGCAGCGTTGGTAGCGGACCTTACTACGAGCAGTACTTC
>TRBJ1-1|TRBV18|-|TRBD1
CASSPSGQGTEAFF
TGTGCCAGCTCACCCAGCGGACAGGGCACTGAAGCTTTCTTT
>TRBJ1-4|TRBV5-1|-|-
CASSFTGRAANEKLFF
TGCGCCAGCAGCTTCACAGGGAGGGCGGCTAATGAAAAACTGTTTTTT
>TRBJ1-2|TRBV18|-|-
CASSRPPGLVSGYTF
TGTGCCAGCTCACGCCCCCCAGGGCTAGTGAGTGGCTACACCTTC
>TRBJ2-2|TRBV4-3|-|TRBD1
CASSQDVETGGAGELFF
TGCGCCAGCAGCCAAGATGTGGAGACAGGGGGGGCCGGGGAGCTGTTTTTT
>TRBJ1-1|TRBV19|-|-
CASSIGGYGTEAFF
TGTGCCAGTAGTATTGGAGGCTACGGCACTGAAGCTTTCTTT
>TRBJ2-2|TRBV15|once|TRBD1
CATQDRGMITGELFF
TGTGCCACCCAGGACAGGGGGATGATAACCGGGGAGCTGTTTTTT
>TRBJ2-1|TRBV6-2/TRBV6-3|-|TRBD1
CASSRTGSYNEQFF
TGTGCCAGCAGCCGGACAGGGTCCTACAATGAGCAGTTCTTC
>TRBJ2-7|TRBV9|-|-
CASSVDGEYEQYF
TGTGCCAGCAGCGTAGACGGGGAGTACGAGCAGTACTTC
>TRBJ1-2|TRBV7-2|once|-
CASSSQPGDYGYTF
TGTGCCAGCAGCTCCCAACCCGGGGACTATGGCTACACCTTC
>TRBJ2-1|TRBV7-2|-|TRBD2
CASSSNPGLAYNEQFF
TGTGCCAGCAGCTCAAATCCGGGACTAGCTTACAATGAGCAGTTCTTC
>TRBJ2-3|TRBV30|-|TRBD1
CAWSVQGAGTDTQYF
TGTGCCTGGAGTGTCCAGGGGGCAGGCACAGATACGCAGTATTTT
>TRBJ1-1|TRBV19|-|TRBD1
CAIPTGGIDNTEAFF
TGTGCCATCCCGACAGGGGGCATTGATAACACTGAAGCTTTCTTT
>TRBJ1-5|TRBV19|few|TRBD1
CASSITDRAYQPQHF
TGTGCCAGTAGTATTACCGACAGGGCCTATCAGCCCCAGCATTTT
>TRBJ2-5|TRBV18|once|-
CATKRGQQETQYF
TGTGCCACCAAAAGAGGGCAGCAAGAGACCCAGTACTTC
>TRBJ2-5|TRBV5-6|-|TRBD1
CASSRTGVQETQYF
TGTGCCAGCAGTCGGACAGGGGTCCAAGAGACCCAGTACTTC
>TRBJ2-3|TRBV4-3|-|-
CASAPGITTGSDTQYF
TGCGCCAGCGCCCCAGGGATCACGACAGGATCGGATACGCAGTATTTT
>TRBJ2-3|TRBV6-4|-|TRBD2
CASSPLAGAGDTQYF
TGTGCCAGCAGTCCACTAGCGGGAGCAGGAGATACGCAGTATTTT